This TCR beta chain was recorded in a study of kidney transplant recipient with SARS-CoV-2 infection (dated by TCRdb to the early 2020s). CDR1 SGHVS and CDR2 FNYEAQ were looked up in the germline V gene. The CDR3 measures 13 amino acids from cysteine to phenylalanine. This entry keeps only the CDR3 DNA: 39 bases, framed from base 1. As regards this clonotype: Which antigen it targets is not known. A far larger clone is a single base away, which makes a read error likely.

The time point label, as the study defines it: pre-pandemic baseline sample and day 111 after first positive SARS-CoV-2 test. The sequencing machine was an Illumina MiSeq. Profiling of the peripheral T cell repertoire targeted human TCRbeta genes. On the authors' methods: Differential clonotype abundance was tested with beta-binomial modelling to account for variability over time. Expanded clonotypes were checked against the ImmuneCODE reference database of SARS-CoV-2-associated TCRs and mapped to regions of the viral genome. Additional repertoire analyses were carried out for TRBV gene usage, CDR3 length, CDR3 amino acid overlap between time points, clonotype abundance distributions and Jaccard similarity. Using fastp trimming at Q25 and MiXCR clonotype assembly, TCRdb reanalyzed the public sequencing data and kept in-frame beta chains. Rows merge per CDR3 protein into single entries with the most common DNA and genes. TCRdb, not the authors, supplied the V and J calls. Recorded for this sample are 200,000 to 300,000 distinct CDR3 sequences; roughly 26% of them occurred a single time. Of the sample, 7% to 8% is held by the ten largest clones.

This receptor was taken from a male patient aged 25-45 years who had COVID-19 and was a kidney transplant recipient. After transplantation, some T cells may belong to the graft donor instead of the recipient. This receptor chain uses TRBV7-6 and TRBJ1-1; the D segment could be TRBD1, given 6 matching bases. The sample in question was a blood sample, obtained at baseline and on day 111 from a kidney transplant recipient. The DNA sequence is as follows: TGTGCCAGCAGCGACACAGGGAACACTGAAGCTCTCTTT. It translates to CASSDTGNTEALF.